The 20 T cell receptor beta chains below all came from one sample that was sequenced in a study of blood T cell repertoires in COVID-19 (dated by TCRdb to the early 2020s). Library generation was performed with the immunoSEQ multiplex PCR assay. TCRdb's version of the immuneACCESS table is confined to in-frame rearrangements and falls short of the full clone set. An unresolved V gene accounts for under half of the shortfall where checked; the remainder is of unknown origin. The sample table records over 150,000 clones; roughly four fifths of these occur just once. The ten largest clones take up about a tenth of the sample. The sample consisted of peripheral blood. Source of these receptors: a man aged 65-85 years with active or convalescent COVID-19.

This clone was picked up many times. V gene TRBV7-3 combines with J gene TRBJ2-2; 9 bases fit TRBD2. The CDR3 is 18 residues long. V was clipped by 5 bases and J by 5 bases; unmatched bases: 15. CDR1 is SGHTA, CDR2 FQGTGA, per germline. CDR3 DNA sequence: TGTGCCAGCAGCCCCCGCCCGGCGGGAGGGCCGGGGACCGGGGAGCTGTTTTTT. It codes for CASSPRPAGGPGTGELFF.

The chain employs TRBV4-3 and TRBJ2-5, with 8 bases lining up with TRBD2. The length of the CDR3 is 15 residues. The V segment lost 0 bases and the J segment 4 bases; nucleotides outside the gene matches: 4. Germline lookup yields CDR1 LGHNA and CDR2 YSLEER. The CDR3 DNA sequence: TGCGCCAGCAGCCAAGAGGCCGGGGGGGGAGAGACCCAGTACTTC. This translates into CASSQEAGGGETQYF.

The genes are TRBV19 and TRBJ1-1; no clear D gene. CDR1 and CDR2 from the germline V gene are LNHDA and SQIVND (reference sequence). This CDR3 has 14 residues. The germline V and J ends were trimmed by 6 bases and 0 bases, with 11 bases remaining between them. This CDR3 is CASRSREMNTEAFF. The CDR3 DNA is TGTGCCAGTAGGAGTAGAGAGATGAACACTGAAGCTTTCTTT.

The CDR3 reads CASSDPPGARVTF. In DNA, the CDR3 is TGTGCCAGCAGTGACCCGCCAGGGGCTCGGGTCACCTTC. This sequence joins TRBV6-4 and TRBJ1-2, with D perhaps matching TRBD1 (6 bases). CDR1 MRHNA and CDR2 SNTAGT come from the germline V gene. The length of the CDR3 is 13 residues. V gave up 2 bases and J gave up 13 bases, with 17 bases separating them.

The rearrangement uses TRBV6-5 and TRBJ1-1; D not certain. The CDR3 length is 13 residues. The V end lost 2 bases, the J end lost 4 bases, and 8 bases lay between the germline ends. Germline assignment: CDR1 MNHEY and CDR2 SVGAGI. CDR3 sequence (DNA): TGTGCCAGCAGTTACGGTCCGAGCACTGAAGCTTTCTTT. Encoded protein: CASSYGPSTEAFF.

J is TRBJ1-3 and V is TRBV5-4; maybe TRBD1 (6 bases). V lost 5 bases, J lost 2 bases, and 14 bases lay in between. CDR1 is SGHNT and CDR2 is YYREEE in the germline V gene (reference sequence). The CDR3 extends over 15 amino acids. For the CDR3, the DNA is TGTGCCAGCAGTCTCGACAGGAAAGCTGGAAACACCATATATTTT. It specifies CASSLDRKAGNTIYF. Drawing the rest from reference TRBV5-4 and TRBJ1-3, the complete variable domain is ETGVTQSPTHLIKTRGQQVTLRCSSQSGHNTVSWYQQALGQGPQFIFQYYREEENGRGNFPPRFSGLQFPNYSSELNVNALELDDSALYLCASSLDRKAGNTIYFGEGSWLTVV.

The chain links TRBV7-2 to TRBJ2-7, with 8 bases identical to TRBD1. CDR1 and CDR2 from the germline V gene are SGHTA and FQGNSA. The J segment lost 4 bases and the V segment lost 0 bases, leaving 8 bases of the junction unmatched. This CDR3 comprises 16 residues. The CDR3 DNA reads as TGTGCCAGCAGCTTAGCGCACCAGGGGGCCAGGTACGAGCAGTACTTC. Translation: CASSLAHQGARYEQYF.

This chain links TRBV15 with TRBJ1-2, with a tentative D call TRBD1 (5 bases). With 1 base removed from V and 6 bases from J, the gap between germline ends came to 9 bases. Per germline, CDR1 LNHNV and CDR2 YYDKDF (reference sequence). This CDR3 is built from 13 residues. The CDR3 nucleotides are TGTGCCACCAGCAGAGCACGGGGGAATGGCTACACCTTC. It is translated as CATSRARGNGYTF.

This clone appeared once. The rearrangement joins TRBV9 to TRBJ2-1, with a possible D match to TRBD2 (7 bases). The CDR3 is 15 residues long. The germline V and J ends were trimmed by 3 bases and 12 bases, with 22 bases remaining between them. Germline V CDR1 and CDR2: SGDLS, YYNGEE. The CDR3: CASSAGGTRVLGQFF. CDR3 coding DNA: TGTGCCAGCAGCGCCGGGGGGACAAGGGTTTTGGGGCAGTTCTTC.

Concerning this clone itself: At one of its ends the junction is not consistent with the germline gene, which may arise from a read error. The CDR3 sequence is CASKAQGNSYGQYF. In nucleotides, the CDR3 is TGTGCCAGCAAGGCCCAGGGAAACAGTTACGGGCAGTACTTC. This rearrangement joins TRBV2 to TRBJ2-7; tentative D call: TRBD1 (5 bases). This CDR3 is built from 14 residues. Germline lookup yields CDR1 SNHLY and CDR2 FYNNEI.

The chain employs TRBV19 and TRBJ1-4, with TRBD1 matching 7 bases. The junction had 8 bases not matched to a gene; V was cut back by 4 bases and J by 6 bases. The germline V gene encodes CDR1 LNHDA and CDR2 SQIVND (reference sequence). CDR3 size: 15 residues. The CDR3 loop reads CASSKTGALHEKLFF. CDR3 coding DNA: TGTGCCAGTAGTAAAACAGGGGCCTTGCATGAAAAACTGTTTTTT.

In DNA, the CDR3 is TGCGCCAGCAACCGGGAACTGAACACTGAAGCTTTCTTT. This gives the protein CASNRELNTEAFF. J is TRBJ1-1 and V is TRBV5-1; no definite D call. Germline V gives CDR1 SGHRS, CDR2 YFSETQ. Trimming shortened V by 6 bases and J by 0 bases, and 9 bases separated the two germline ends. The CDR3 length is 13 residues.

The chain is built from TRBV10-2 and TRBJ2-1, with 13 bases identical to TRBD2. The CDR3 is made up of 14 amino acids. Germline CDR1 and CDR2: WSHSY and SAAADI. With V trimmed by 6 bases and J by 10 bases, 6 bases remained unmatched. CDR3 sequence (DNA): TGCGCCAGCAGGGCGACTAGCGGGAGGCCAGAGCAGTTCTTC. Its translation: CASRATSGRPEQFF.

This chain links TRBV7-2 with TRBJ1-5; perhaps TRBD1 as D (5 bases). Trimming took 3 bases from V and 5 from J, leaving 8 bases between them. The CDR3 length is 13 residues. Germline lookup yields CDR1 SGHTA and CDR2 FQGNSA. Here the CDR3 reads CASSFGGDQPQHF. The CDR3 DNA is TGTGCCAGCAGCTTCGGGGGAGATCAGCCCCAGCATTTT.

The V call is TRBV2, the J call TRBJ1-2; 7 bases are a match to TRBD1. The germline gives CDR1 SNHLY, CDR2 FYNNEI. V lost 5 bases, J lost 7 bases, and 7 bases stayed unmatched. The CDR3 contains 13 residues. CDR3 amino acids: CASSFRQGTGYTF. The CDR3 nucleotides read TGTGCCAGCAGTTTCCGACAGGGCACTGGCTACACCTTC.

In its sample, this clone was seen once. The chain has TRBV5-1 and TRBJ1-2, with D possibly being TRBD1 (5 bases). This CDR3 has 13 amino acids. The germline CDR1 and CDR2 sequences are SGHRS and YFSETQ. With 5 bases removed from V and 1 base from J, the gap between germline ends came to 9 bases. The CDR3 DNA reads as TGCGCCAGCAGGGTGACAGATAACTATGGCTACACCTTC. Its translation: CASRVTDNYGYTF.

This clone was observed once. This rearrangement joins TRBV7-3 to TRBJ2-6; TRBD1 matches 8 bases. This CDR3 is built from 16 residues. Trimming removed 5 bases from V and 4 bases from J; junction bases left unmatched: 7. CDR1 is SGHTA, CDR2 FQGTGA, per germline. The CDR3 here is CASSMRTGSGANVLTF. CDR3 bases: TGTGCCAGCAGCATGAGGACAGGGTCCGGGGCCAACGTCCTGACTTTC.

The chain is built from TRBV20-1 and TRBJ1-3; D call uncertain. V lost 3 bases, J lost 0 bases, and 9 bases lay in between. This CDR3 contains 14 residues. Germline assignment: CDR1 DFQATT and CDR2 SNEGSKA (reference sequence). CDR3 protein: CSASRSDSGNTIYF. DNA for the CDR3: TGCAGTGCTAGTCGCAGCGACTCTGGAAACACCATATATTTT.

CDR3 DNA sequence: TGCGCCAGCAGCCAAGATTGGGACAGCTACAATGAGCAGTTCTTC. Translation gives CASSQDWDSYNEQFF. J is TRBJ2-1 and V is TRBV4-3, with TRBD1 matching 7 bases. CDR1 and CDR2 from the germline V gene are LGHNA and YSLEER. This CDR3 has 15 amino acids. V shed 0 bases, J shed 3 bases, and the junction held 2 bases outside the gene matches.

V and J are TRBV19 and TRBJ1-1; D possibly corresponds to TRBD1 (6 bases). Trimming took 11 bases from V and 4 from J, leaving 23 bases between them. The V gene's germline CDR1 is LNHDA and CDR2 SQIVND (reference sequence). The CDR3 has 15 amino acids. This chain's CDR3 is CAGRDTGRGGTEAFF. CDR3 sequence (DNA): TGTGCCGGCAGGGATACAGGCCGAGGGGGCACTGAAGCTTTCTTT.